These 24 T cell receptor beta chains share one sample of origin, sequenced in a study of blood T cell repertoires in COVID-19. Repertoires were generated with immunoSEQ multiplex PCR, while TCRdb's copy carries only in-frame clones and drops some. The sample records over 150,000 clones, around 90% being singletons. The sequenced material came from peripheral blood. The receptor set was obtained from a man aged 40-49 years with active or convalescent COVID-19.

The chain combines TRBV2 with TRBJ2-1, with unresolved D. The CDR3 has 12 amino acids. The germline V gene has CDR1 SNHLY and CDR2 FYNNEI. V was trimmed by 4 bases and J by 9 bases, leaving 10 bases between them. The CDR3 DNA is TGTGCCAGCAGTGTATTAGTTGGTGAGCAGTTCTTC. Its protein product is CASSVLVGEQFF.

The V gene is TRBV6-4, the J gene TRBJ2-1; 9 bases agree with TRBD1. Germline V lookup: CDR1 MRHNA, CDR2 SNTAGT. The length of the CDR3 is 16 residues. Trimming removed 4 bases from V and 4 bases from J; junction bases left unmatched: 8. In DNA form, the CDR3 reads TGTGCCAGCAGTGGGAGATGGACAGGGGTATACAATGAGCAGTTCTTC. Translating it yields CASSGRWTGVYNEQFF.

This chain uses TRBV7-9 with TRBJ2-5; 8 bases map to TRBD1. The CDR3 extends over 13 amino acids. Germline CDR1 SEHNR, CDR2 FQNEAQ (reference sequence). Trimming cost V 5 bases and J 9 bases; bases outside gene matches: 8. CDR3 sequence reads: CASSGSGTGPQYF. The CDR3 bases are TGTGCCAGCAGCGGAAGTGGGACAGGCCCCCAGTACTTC.

The chain combines TRBV30 with TRBJ1-1; 7 bases agree with TRBD1. J lost 4 bases, V lost 3 bases, and 17 bases had no gene match. This CDR3 region has 17 residues. Germline CDR1 is GTSNPN and CDR2 is SVGIG (reference sequence). The CDR3 loop is CAWRFTGVRGEATEAFF. The CDR3 region has the DNA TGTGCCTGGAGATTCACAGGGGTTCGGGGTGAGGCCACTGAAGCTTTCTTT.

The chain combines TRBV6-1 with TRBJ2-7; TRBD1 matches at 11 bases. CDR1 is MNHNS, CDR2 SASEGT, per germline. The junction had 5 bases not matched to a gene; V was cut back by 0 bases and J by 4 bases. The CDR3 length is 16 residues. Written as DNA, the CDR3 is TGTGCCAGCAGTGAAGCAGCCGGGACAGGGGGTTACGAGCAGTACTTC. This sequence encodes CASSEAAGTGGYEQYF.

This chain links TRBV13 with TRBJ1-1, with TRBD1 as a possible D gene (5 bases). V lost 4 bases to trimming and J lost 8 bases, with 11 bases between them. The CDR3 extends over 12 amino acids. Per germline, CDR1 PRHDT and CDR2 FYEKMQ (reference sequence). Here the CDR3 DNA reads TGTGCCAGCAGCTCCGACAGAGCAGAAGCTTTCTTT. It specifies CASSSDRAEAFF. Complete variable domain (other parts from reference TRBV13 and TRBJ1-1): AAGVIQSPRHLIKEKRETATLKCYPIPRHDTVYWYQQGPGQDPQFLISFYEKMQSDKGSIPDRFSAQQFSDYHSELNMSSLELGDSALYFCASSSDRAEAFFGQGTRLTVV.

The V call is TRBV4-1, the J call TRBJ2-6, with a weak D call TRBD1 (5 bases). V lost 4 bases to trimming and J lost 0 bases, with 16 bases between them. The CDR3 extends over 18 amino acids. Germline V lookup: CDR1 MGHRA, CDR2 YSYEKL. The CDR3 protein is CASSRQTQSYSGANVLTF. CDR3 coding DNA: TGCGCCAGCAGCCGACAGACACAGAGTTACTCTGGGGCCAACGTCCTGACTTTC.

The chain couples TRBV27 to TRBJ1-6; no definite D call. The CDR3 runs 15 residues. V was clipped by 0 bases and J by 4 bases, with 7 bases between them. Germline V gene sequence: CDR1 MNHEY, CDR2 SMNVEV (reference sequence). CDR3 sequence (DNA): TGTGCCAGCAGTTTATCGCGGCCGTATAATTCACCCCTCCACTTT. This gives the protein CASSLSRPYNSPLHF.

This clone was picked up one time. This sequence joins TRBV6-5 and TRBJ1-2; TRBD1 matches at 8 bases. V lost 5 bases, J lost 7 bases, and 6 bases stayed unmatched. The CDR3 runs 13 residues. Germline assignment: CDR1 MNHEY and CDR2 SVGAGI. The CDR3 is CASSSDRGPGYTF. CDR3 DNA sequence: TGTGCCAGCAGTAGCGACAGGGGCCCTGGCTACACCTTC.

This clone was seen a single time. This rearrangement joins TRBV3-1 (or the pseudogene TRBV3-2) to TRBJ2-2; possible D gene TRBD1, 5 bases. Trimming removed 1 base at V and 4 bases at J, with 10 bases between. This CDR3 comprises 15 residues. CDR1 and CDR2 from the germline V gene are LGHDT and YNNKEL (reference sequence). CDR3 DNA sequence: TGTGCCAGCAGCCAAGGGCAGGGCGGCACCGGGGAGCTGTTTTTT. This gives the protein CASSQGQGGTGELFF.

The V call is TRBV30, the J call TRBJ2-2; perhaps TRBD1 as D (5 bases). From germline, CDR1 is GTSNPN and CDR2 SVGIG (reference sequence). This CDR3 has 13 amino acids. V was pared by 4 bases and J by 4 bases, with 10 bases between. CDR3 sequence: CAWNWGGTGELFF. DNA of the CDR3: TGTGCCTGGAATTGGGGCGGCACCGGGGAGCTGTTTTTT.

This chain uses TRBV7-9 with TRBJ2-7; D is undetermined. This CDR3 comprises 12 residues. From germline, CDR1 is SEHNR and CDR2 FQNEAQ (reference sequence). Trimming removed 4 bases from V and 4 bases from J, with 8 bases in between. The CDR3 spells CASSSPMYEQYF. CDR3 nucleotides: TGTGCCAGCAGCTCGCCTATGTACGAGCAGTACTTC.

CDR3 coding DNA: TGTGCCAGCAGCTTACGGGACAGGGGGCGCAGAGATCAGCCCCAGCATTTT. Its translation: CASSLRDRGRRDQPQHF. V usage is TRBV7-8 and J usage is TRBJ1-5; 12 bases agree with TRBD1. Germline V gives CDR1 SGHVS, CDR2 FQNEAQ. CDR3 length: 17 amino acids. Germline trimming cut 2 bases from V and 5 bases from J; bases unmatched to any gene: 7.

The J gene is TRBJ2-7, the V gene TRBV5-1, with D possibly being TRBD2 (5 bases). The V gene's germline CDR1 is SGHRS and CDR2 YFSETQ. This CDR3 contains 16 residues. V shed 4 bases and J shed 2 bases, with 19 bases lying between them. The CDR3 DNA is TGCGCCAGCAGCCGATTTGATGTACGGGAACCCTACGAGCAGTACTTC. Amino acid sequence: CASSRFDVREPYEQYF.

The V call is TRBV6-5, the J call TRBJ1-6; D is unresolved. From germline, CDR1 is MNHEY and CDR2 SVGAGI. The CDR3 sequence is 12 residues long. Trimming removed 5 bases at V and 7 bases at J, with 6 bases between. CDR3 region: CASSTGNSPLHF. In DNA, the CDR3 is TGTGCCAGCAGTACGGGGAATTCACCCCTCCACTTT.

The chain is built from TRBV11-3 and TRBJ1-4; possible D gene TRBD1, 5 bases. This CDR3 spans 15 amino acids. Germline V gene sequence: CDR1 SGHNT, CDR2 YENEEA. Trimming removed 4 bases from V and 8 bases from J, with 17 bases in between. The CDR3 here is CASSWGTTLREKLFF. The DNA of the CDR3 is TGTGCCAGCAGCTGGGGGACTACATTAAGGGAAAAACTGTTTTTT.

The chain is built from TRBV7-2 and TRBJ2-1; D gene uncertain. V shed 0 bases and J shed 7 bases, with 13 bases lying between them. The CDR3 spans 15 residues. The germline V gene encodes CDR1 SGHTA and CDR2 FQGNSA. CDR3 sequence: CASSLAFDPSNEQFF. CDR3 coding DNA: TGTGCCAGCAGCTTAGCTTTTGACCCTAGTAATGAGCAGTTCTTC.

This clone has only one observation. This chain links TRBV9 with TRBJ2-7, with D possibly being TRBD1 (7 bases). V lost 2 bases and J 6 bases, leaving 21 bases between the germline ends. Germline V CDR1 and CDR2: SGDLS, YYNGEE. The CDR3 extends over 16 amino acids. CDR3 protein: CASSVGVGQGGLEQYF. The CDR3 DNA is TGTGCCAGCAGCGTTGGGGTTGGGCAGGGGGGCCTCGAGCAGTACTTC.

In this sample, this clone turned up once. The chain recombines TRBV5-8 with TRBJ1-5; possibly TRBD1 for D (5 bases). Germline CDR1 reads SGHTS; CDR2 reads YDEGEE. Trimming pared 0 bases from V and 4 bases from J, leaving 11 bases between. The length of the CDR3 is 15 residues. The CDR3 sequence is CASSLAGRGNQPQHF. DNA for the CDR3: TGTGCCAGCAGCTTGGCCGGGAGGGGAAATCAGCCCCAGCATTTT.

This clone has only a few counts. V is TRBV11-2 and J is TRBJ2-3; D uncertain. The CDR3 totals 15 residues. Trimming took 1 base from V and 4 from J, leaving 12 bases between them. Germline assignment: CDR1 SGHAT and CDR2 FQNNGV. DNA for the CDR3: TGTGCCAGCAGCTTAGCTCAGCGCCGTGCAGATACGCAGTATTTT. This codes for CASSLAQRRADTQYF.

J is TRBJ1-6 and V is TRBV4-3, with 10 bases that match TRBD1. The CDR3 has 16 residues. The trim removed 3 bases at V and 8 bases at J, leaving 7 bases unmatched. Germline assignment: CDR1 LGHNA and CDR2 YSLEER. CDR3 amino acids: CASSHTRDRGYSPLHF. In DNA form, the CDR3 reads TGCGCCAGCAGCCATACCAGGGACAGGGGATATTCACCCCTCCACTTT.

The J gene is TRBJ2-7, the V gene TRBV27, with TRBD2 identical over 9 bases. The CDR3 consists of 16 residues. Germline trimming cut 5 bases from V and 4 bases from J; bases unmatched to any gene: 12. Germline lookup yields CDR1 MNHEY and CDR2 SMNVEV (reference sequence). CDR3 in DNA: TGTGCCAGCAGTCTCCGCTTAGCGGGGGCTGTGTACGAGCAGTACTTC. Its translation: CASSLRLAGAVYEQYF.

The chain recombines TRBV20-1 with TRBJ1-1; possible D gene TRBD1, 5 bases. The CDR3 is 14 residues long. With 3 bases removed from V and 1 base from J, the gap between germline ends came to 12 bases. The germline CDR1 and CDR2 sequences are DFQATT and SNEGSKA (reference sequence). CDR3 bases: TGCAGTGCTAGTATGGGGGGACGGAACACTGAAGCTTTCTTT. It translates to CSASMGGRNTEAFF.

The gene calls are TRBV2 and TRBJ2-3; D is unresolved. Germline loops: CDR1 SNHLY, CDR2 FYNNEI. The V and J ends lost 6 bases and 10 bases respectively, with 14 bases between them. CDR3 size: 12 residues. DNA of the CDR3: TGTGCCAGCAGCTATGCCATGTCGGCGCAGTATTTT. Translation gives CASSYAMSAQYF.